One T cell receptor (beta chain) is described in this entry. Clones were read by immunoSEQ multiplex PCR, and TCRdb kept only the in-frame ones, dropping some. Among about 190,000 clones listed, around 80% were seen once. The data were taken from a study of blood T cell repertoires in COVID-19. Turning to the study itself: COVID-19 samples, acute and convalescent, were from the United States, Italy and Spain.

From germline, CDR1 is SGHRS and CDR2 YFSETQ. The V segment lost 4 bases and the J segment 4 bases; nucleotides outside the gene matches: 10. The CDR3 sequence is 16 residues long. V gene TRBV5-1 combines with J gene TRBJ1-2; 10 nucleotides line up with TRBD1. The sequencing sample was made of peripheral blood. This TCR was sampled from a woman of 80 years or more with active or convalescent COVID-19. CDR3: CASSRQSGTGAYGYTF. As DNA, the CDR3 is TGCGCCAGCAGCCGCCAATCCGGGACAGGGGCCTATGGCTACACCTTC. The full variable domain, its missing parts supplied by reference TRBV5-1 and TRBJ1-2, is KAGVTQTPRYLIKTRGQQVTLSCSPISGHRSVSWYQQTPGQGLQFLFEYFSETQRNKGNFPGRFSGRQFSNSRSEMNVSTLELGDSALYLCASSRQSGTGAYGYTFGSGTRLTVV.